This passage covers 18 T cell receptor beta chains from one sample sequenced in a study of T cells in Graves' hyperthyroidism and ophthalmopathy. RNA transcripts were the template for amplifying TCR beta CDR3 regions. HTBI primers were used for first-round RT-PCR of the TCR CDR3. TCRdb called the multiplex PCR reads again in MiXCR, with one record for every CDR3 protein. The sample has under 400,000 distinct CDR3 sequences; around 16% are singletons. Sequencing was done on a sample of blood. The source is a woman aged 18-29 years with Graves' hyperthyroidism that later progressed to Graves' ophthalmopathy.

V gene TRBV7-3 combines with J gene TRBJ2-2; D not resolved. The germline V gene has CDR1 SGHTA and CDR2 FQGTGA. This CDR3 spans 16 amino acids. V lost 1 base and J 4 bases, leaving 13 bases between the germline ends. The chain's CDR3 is CASSLMGALGTGELFF. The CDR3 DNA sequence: TGTGCCAGCAGCTTAATGGGCGCCTTGGGCACCGGGGAGCTGTTTTTT.

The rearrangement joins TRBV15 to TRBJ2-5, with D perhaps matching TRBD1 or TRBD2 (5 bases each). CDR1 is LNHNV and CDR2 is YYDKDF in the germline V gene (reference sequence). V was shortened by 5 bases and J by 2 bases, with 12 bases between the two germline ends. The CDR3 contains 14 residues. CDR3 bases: TGTGCCACCAGCGGCCTTTGGGGGCAAGAGACCCAGTACTTC. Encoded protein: CATSGLWGQETQYF.

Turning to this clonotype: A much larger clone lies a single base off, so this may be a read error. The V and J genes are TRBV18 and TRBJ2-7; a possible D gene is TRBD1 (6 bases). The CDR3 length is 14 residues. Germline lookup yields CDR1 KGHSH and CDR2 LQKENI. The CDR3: CASSPDRLSYGQYF. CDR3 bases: TGTGCCAGCTCACCAGACAGGCTTTCCTACGGGCAGTACTTC.

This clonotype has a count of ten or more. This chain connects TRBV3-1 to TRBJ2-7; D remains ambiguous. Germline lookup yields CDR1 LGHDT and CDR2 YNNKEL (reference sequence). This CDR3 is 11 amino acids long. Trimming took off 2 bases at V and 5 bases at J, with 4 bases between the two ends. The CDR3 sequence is CASSQQNEQYF. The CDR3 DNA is TGTGCCAGCAGCCAACAAAACGAGCAGTACTTC.

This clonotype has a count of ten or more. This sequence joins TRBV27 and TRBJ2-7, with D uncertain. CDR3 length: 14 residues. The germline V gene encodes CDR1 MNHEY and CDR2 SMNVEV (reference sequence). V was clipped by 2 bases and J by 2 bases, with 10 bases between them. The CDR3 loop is CASSLNRPAYEQYF. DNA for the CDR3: TGTGCCAGCAGTTTAAACAGACCGGCCTACGAGCAGTACTTC.

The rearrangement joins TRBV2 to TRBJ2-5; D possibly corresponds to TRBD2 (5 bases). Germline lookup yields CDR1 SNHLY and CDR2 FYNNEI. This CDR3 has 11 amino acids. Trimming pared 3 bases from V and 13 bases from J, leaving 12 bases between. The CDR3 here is CASSDGVVGYF. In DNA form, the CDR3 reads TGTGCCAGCAGTGACGGGGTGGTTGGGTACTTC. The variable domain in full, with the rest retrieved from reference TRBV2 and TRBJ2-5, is EPEVTQTPSHQVTQMGQEVILRCVPISNHLYFYWYRQILGQKVEFLVSFYNNEISEKSEIFDDQFSVERPDGSNFTLKIRSTKLEDSAMYFCASSDGVVGYFGPGTRLLVL.

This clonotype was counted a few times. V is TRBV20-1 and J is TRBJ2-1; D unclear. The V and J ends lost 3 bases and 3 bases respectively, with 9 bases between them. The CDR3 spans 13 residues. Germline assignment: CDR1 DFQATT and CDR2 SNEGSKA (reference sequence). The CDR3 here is CSARVTHYNEQFF. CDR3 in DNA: TGCAGTGCTAGGGTGACTCACTACAATGAGCAGTTCTTC.

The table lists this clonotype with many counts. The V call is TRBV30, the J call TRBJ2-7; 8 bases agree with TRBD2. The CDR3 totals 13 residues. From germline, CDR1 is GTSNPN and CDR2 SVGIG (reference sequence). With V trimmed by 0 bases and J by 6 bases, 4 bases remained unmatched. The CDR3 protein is CAWSVGLAREQYF. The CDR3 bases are TGTGCCTGGAGTGTAGGACTAGCTCGCGAGCAGTACTTC.

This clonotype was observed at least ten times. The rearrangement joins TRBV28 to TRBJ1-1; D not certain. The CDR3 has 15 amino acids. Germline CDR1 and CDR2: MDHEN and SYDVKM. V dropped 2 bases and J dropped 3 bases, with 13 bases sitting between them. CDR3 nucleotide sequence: TGTGCCAGCAGTTTAAGGGTAGGGCTGGACACTGAAGCTTTCTTT. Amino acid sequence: CASSLRVGLDTEAFF.

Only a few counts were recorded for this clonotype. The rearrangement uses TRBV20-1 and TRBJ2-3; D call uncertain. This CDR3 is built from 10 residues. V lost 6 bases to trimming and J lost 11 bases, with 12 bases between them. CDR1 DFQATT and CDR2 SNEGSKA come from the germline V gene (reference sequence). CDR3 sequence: CSAGIGEQYF. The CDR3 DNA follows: TGCAGTGCAGGGATAGGCGAGCAGTATTTT.

The CDR3 here is CATSQGAAQYF. Written as DNA, the CDR3 is TGTGCCACCAGTCAGGGGGCTGCGCAGTATTTT. The chain joins TRBV24-1 to TRBJ2-3; 8 bases agree with TRBD1. The CDR3 spans 11 residues. From germline, CDR1 is KGHDR and CDR2 SFDVKD. J was trimmed by 10 bases and V by 6 bases; bases with no gene match: 2.

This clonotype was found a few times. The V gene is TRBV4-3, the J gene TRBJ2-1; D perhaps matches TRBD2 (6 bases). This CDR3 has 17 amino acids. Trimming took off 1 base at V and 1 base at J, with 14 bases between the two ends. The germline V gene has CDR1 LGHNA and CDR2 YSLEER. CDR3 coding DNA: TGCGCCAGCAGCCAAGGGGCGGGACGTTGGTCCTACAATGAGCAGTTCTTC. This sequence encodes CASSQGAGRWSYNEQFF.

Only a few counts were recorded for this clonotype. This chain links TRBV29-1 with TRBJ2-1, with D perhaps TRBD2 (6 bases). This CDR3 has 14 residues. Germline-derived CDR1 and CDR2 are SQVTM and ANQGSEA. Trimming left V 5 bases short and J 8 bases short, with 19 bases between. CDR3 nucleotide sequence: TGCAGCGTTTCCGGGAGTGGGATGGGGGATGAGCAGTTCTTC. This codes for CSVSGSGMGDEQFF.

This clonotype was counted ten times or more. CDR3 loop: CASSHLRAGANVLTF. In DNA, the CDR3 is TGTGCCAGCAGCCATTTAAGGGCTGGGGCCAACGTCCTGACTTTC. This chain uses TRBV3-1 with TRBJ2-6; D uncertain. CDR1 and CDR2 (germline): LGHDT, YNNKEL (reference sequence). The CDR3 sequence is 15 residues long. V was clipped by 3 bases and J by 2 bases, with 8 bases between them.

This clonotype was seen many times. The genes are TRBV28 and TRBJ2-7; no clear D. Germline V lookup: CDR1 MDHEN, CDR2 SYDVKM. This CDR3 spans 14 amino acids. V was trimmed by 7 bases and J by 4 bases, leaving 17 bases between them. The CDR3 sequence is CASIPRGRPYEQYF. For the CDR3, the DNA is TGTGCCAGCATTCCCCGAGGCAGGCCTTACGAGCAGTACTTC.

Here the CDR3 DNA reads TGTGCCAGCAGTGAGCGGACAGCTAATTCACCCCTCCACTTT. It codes for CASSERTANSPLHF. This chain uses TRBV25-1 with TRBJ1-6, with D maybe TRBD1 (6 bases). The ends were cut back, 3 bases at V and 6 bases at J, with 9 bases in the middle. The CDR3 consists of 14 residues. Germline lookup yields CDR1 MGHDK and CDR2 SYGVNS.

CDR3 loop: CASSLFPGGFDGELFF. Here the CDR3 DNA reads TGCGCCAGCAGCTTGTTCCCAGGGGGCTTTGACGGGGAGCTGTTTTTT. The rearrangement joins TRBV5-1 to TRBJ2-2; 8 nucleotides match TRBD1. CDR1 SGHRS and CDR2 YFSETQ come from the germline V gene. The J segment lost 7 bases and the V segment lost 1 base, leaving 9 bases of the junction unmatched. This CDR3 has 16 residues.

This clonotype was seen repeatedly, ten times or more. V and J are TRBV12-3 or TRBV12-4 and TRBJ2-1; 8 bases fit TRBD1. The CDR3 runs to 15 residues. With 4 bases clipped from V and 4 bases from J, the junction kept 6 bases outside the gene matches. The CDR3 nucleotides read TGTGCCAGCAGTTACCACAGGGGGATGTACAATGAGCAGTTCTTC. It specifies CASSYHRGMYNEQFF.